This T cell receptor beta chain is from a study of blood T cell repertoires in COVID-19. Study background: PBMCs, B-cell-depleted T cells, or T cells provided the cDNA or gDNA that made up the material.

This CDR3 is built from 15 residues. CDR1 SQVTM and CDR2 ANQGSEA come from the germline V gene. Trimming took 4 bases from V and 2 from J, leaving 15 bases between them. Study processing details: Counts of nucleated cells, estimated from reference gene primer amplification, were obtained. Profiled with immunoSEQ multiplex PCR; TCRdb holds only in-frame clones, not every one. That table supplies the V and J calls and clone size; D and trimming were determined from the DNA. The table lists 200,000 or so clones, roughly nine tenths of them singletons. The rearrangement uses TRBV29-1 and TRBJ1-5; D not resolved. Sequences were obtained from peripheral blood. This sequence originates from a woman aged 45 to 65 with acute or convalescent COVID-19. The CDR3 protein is CSVVDGFLGNQPQHF. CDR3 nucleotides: TGCAGCGTTGTAGACGGGTTTCTCGGCAATCAGCCCCAGCATTTT.